This TCR beta chain came from a study of PD-L1 blockade in urothelial cancer. Time point here: pretreatment peripheral blood. This CDR3 is 12 amino acids long. The germline V gene has CDR1 SGHRS and CDR2 YFSETQ. The V gene end was trimmed by 4 bases and the J gene end by 13 bases; junction bases not matched to a gene: 5. The data were produced by immunoSEQ multiplex PCR, yet TCRdb's version contains in-frame clones alone and is incomplete. Here the sample spans 33,000 or so clones, around 82% being singletons. The input for sequencing was PBMCs, taken around atezolizumab (anti-PD-L1) treatment. This clonotype originated in a man aged 60 to 69 with urothelial cancer. The chain joins TRBV5-1 to TRBJ1-6; 7 bases fit TRBD1. CDR3 residues: CASSLGQSPLHF. In DNA, the CDR3 is TGCGCCAGCAGCCTGGGACAGTCCCCCCTCCACTTT.